Below, 10 T cell receptor beta chains from the same sample are listed, as sequenced in a study of T cell responses to AZD1222 COVID-19 vaccine. Sequencing was performed with immunoSEQ multiplex PCR; in TCRdb, only in-frame clones are kept and a portion is missing. The repertoire consists of approximately 170,000 clones, with 88% occurring once and the leading ten covering under 14%. The source material was peripheral blood, sampled 28 days after the second AZD1222 dose. These receptors were collected from an adult who received the AZD1222 COVID-19 vaccine.

The chain recombines TRBV11-2 with TRBJ2-1; D is unclear. Per germline, CDR1 SGHAT and CDR2 FQNNGV. The CDR3 totals 13 residues. V was clipped by 5 bases and J by 7 bases, with 12 bases between them. The DNA of the CDR3 is TGTGCCAGCAGCGGGGAAACAAGGAATGAGCAGTTCTTC. This gives the protein CASSGETRNEQFF.

V and J are TRBV7-2 and TRBJ2-7, with D possibly TRBD2 on 6 matching bases. This CDR3 spans 15 amino acids. Germline V gives CDR1 SGHTA, CDR2 FQGNSA. Between the trimmed V and J ends, which lost 5 bases and 0 bases, there was a span of 14 bases. CDR3 sequence (DNA): TGTGCCAGCAGCCCACCGGGGGTGTCCTCCTACGAGCAGTACTTC. Translated: CASSPPGVSSYEQYF.

This clone was recorded a few times. V usage is TRBV3-1 (or the pseudogene TRBV3-2) and J usage is TRBJ2-6; D gene unclear. V lost 0 bases to trimming and J lost 0 bases, with 6 bases between them. The CDR3 is 16 amino acids. Germline V gene data show CDR1 as LGHDT and CDR2 as YNNKEL (reference sequence). CDR3 bases: TGTGCCAGCAGCCAAGAAAGAGGCTCTGGGGCCAACGTCCTGACTTTC. It yields the protein CASSQERGSGANVLTF.

The chain employs TRBV7-2 and TRBJ1-4, with 7 bases matching TRBD1. Germline V gives CDR1 SGHTA, CDR2 FQGNSA. Germline trimming cut 5 bases from V and 0 bases from J; bases unmatched to any gene: 12. This CDR3 is built from 18 residues. The CDR3 sequence: CASSPILQGLATNEKLFF. CDR3 nucleotide sequence: TGTGCCAGCAGCCCGATCCTACAGGGGCTTGCAACTAATGAAAAACTGTTTTTT.

This chain connects TRBV5-8 to TRBJ1-5; D uncertain. CDR1 is SGHTS and CDR2 is YDEGEE in the germline V gene. Trimming removed 2 bases at V and 4 bases at J, with 13 bases between. The CDR3 sequence is 15 residues long. The CDR3: CASSLYHLKNQPQHF. Written as DNA, the CDR3 is TGTGCCAGCAGCTTATACCATCTCAAAAATCAGCCCCAGCATTTT.

This clone was counted between two and nine times. The same CDR3 can be traced to other DNA sequences in this sample. The chain couples TRBV18 to TRBJ2-5, with D possibly being TRBD2 (6 bases). Germline V gives CDR1 KGHSH, CDR2 LQKENI. The CDR3 contains 14 residues. Trimming stripped 0 bases from V and 2 bases from J, with 7 bases between. The CDR3 reads CASSPPTSQETQYF. In DNA form, the CDR3 reads TGTGCCAGCTCACCACCGACTAGTCAAGAGACCCAGTACTTC.

The V call is TRBV5-1, the J call TRBJ2-2; tentatively, D is TRBD2 (6 bases). Looked up from germline, CDR1 is SGHRS and CDR2 is YFSETQ. This CDR3 has 15 amino acids. The germline V and J ends were trimmed by 4 bases and 0 bases, with 10 bases remaining between them. CDR3 amino acids: CASSRGDSNTGELFF. The CDR3 nucleotides are TGCGCCAGCAGCCGTGGGGACTCGAACACCGGGGAGCTGTTTTTT.

The CDR3 DNA reads TGTGCCAGCTCAGCCCAGGGCTCTGAAGCTTTCTTT. Translation: CASSAQGSEAFF. The chain couples TRBV18 to TRBJ1-1; a weak D match, TRBD1 (5 bases). CDR3 length equals 12 residues. V gave up 5 bases and J gave up 6 bases, with 10 bases separating them. CDR1 is KGHSH and CDR2 is LQKENI in the germline V gene.

The genes are TRBV11-2 and TRBJ2-5; D may be TRBD1 or TRBD2 (6 bases each). Trimming removed 4 bases at V and 2 bases at J, with 11 bases between. The CDR3 is 14 residues long. Germline CDR1 is SGHAT and CDR2 is FQNNGV. The CDR3 DNA follows: TGTGCCAGCAGCTCGCTAGGGGGGCAAGAGACCCAGTACTTC. Protein product: CASSSLGGQETQYF.

This chain links TRBV11-2 with TRBJ1-6; D is unclear. The ends were cut back, 0 bases at V and 5 bases at J, with 8 bases in the middle. The CDR3 contains 15 residues. CDR1 is SGHAT and CDR2 is FQNNGV in the germline V gene. CDR3 sequence (DNA): TGTGCCAGCAGCTTAGAAGCTGGGGATAATTCACCCCTCCACTTT. This translates into CASSLEAGDNSPLHF.